This T cell receptor (beta chain) derives from a study of blood T cell repertoires in COVID-19. The germline V and J ends were trimmed by 0 bases and 5 bases, with 15 bases remaining between them. This CDR3 has 17 amino acids. The germline gives CDR1 KGHDR, CDR2 SFDVKD. The data were produced by immunoSEQ multiplex PCR, yet TCRdb's version contains in-frame clones alone and is incomplete. The data contain about 75,000 clones, 65% to 90% of them seen just once; the ten biggest clones take up under 25%. The origin of this receptor is a woman aged 45-65 years with acute or convalescent COVID-19. The rearrangement links TRBV24-1 to TRBJ2-2, with TRBD2 as a possible D gene (6 bases). The sample consisted of peripheral blood. The CDR3, as DNA: TGTGCCACCAGTGATTTGCAACGGGCAGGGAGGACCGGGGAGCTGTTTTTT. Protein: CATSDLQRAGRTGELFF.